This T cell receptor beta chain was sequenced for a study of shared T cell receptors in the human thymus. The protocol was immunoSEQ multiplex PCR, while the TCRdb copy is restricted to in-frame clones and leaves out a portion. The sample includes some 700,000 clones, approximately 83% seen only once; the top ten take over 0.008%. The CDR3 totals 15 residues. The V end lost 4 bases, the J end lost 2 bases, and 14 bases lay between the germline ends. The germline CDR1 and CDR2 sequences are MNHEY and SVGAGI. This sample also appeared in a second study, on human thymus T cells.

V and J are TRBV6-5 and TRBJ1-2; maybe TRBD1 (6 bases). The TCR comes from a girl under two years old with a congenital heart defect. The sample consisted of thymocytes. The CDR3 region is CASSSSGQLNYGYTF. Here the CDR3 DNA reads TGTGCCAGCAGTTCGTCTGGACAGCTAAACTATGGCTACACCTTC.